This TCR beta chain comes out of a study of post-analysis software for immune sequencing data. Unique molecular identifiers were built into the TCR beta cDNA libraries. TCRdb fed the PCR reads into MiXCR, producing one record per CDR3 protein. The data show roughly 180,000 distinct CDR3 sequences, about 32% seen once. About this clonotype itself: Its antigen is not known.

CDR3 length: 14 amino acids. CDR1 is SQVTM and CDR2 is ANQGSEA in the germline V gene. V was trimmed by 7 bases and J by 10 bases, leaving 24 bases between them. Overall study findings and caveats: Patients used about 5 TRBV segments, including TRBV5-6, TRBV5-1 and TRBV20-1, more often than controls. Significantly lower normalized Chao1 diversity was seen in multiple sclerosis patients than in controls. Samples from one preparation batch, clustered by F measure, grouped strongly together.

The sample was blood. The chain joins TRBV29-1 to TRBJ2-3, with D possibly being TRBD1 (7 bases). The TCR originated in a girl aged 5 to 17 with multiple sclerosis. CDR3 coding DNA: TGCAGCGGGCGATCGCAGGGGGGCAGCTTGGCGCAGTATTTT. Protein sequence: CSGRSQGGSLAQYF.